The T cell receptor beta chain under discussion was sequenced for a study of blood T cell repertoires in COVID-19. Background on the study: T cells, B-cell-depleted T cells, or PBMCs supplied cDNA or gDNA.

Authors' methods: Amplifying reference gene primers gave estimates of nucleated cell counts. The repertoire was sequenced with immunoSEQ multiplex PCR; TCRdb's copy has only in-frame clones and lacks some. V and J calls and clone size are copied from that table; D and trimming were computed from the DNA. Of about 250,000 clones in the sample, 75% to 85% were seen once. Germline V gives CDR1 LNHDA, CDR2 SQIVND (reference sequence). V was clipped by 6 bases and J by 0 bases, with 11 bases between them. The CDR3 has 14 amino acids. This clone was observed a few times. Sequencing input: peripheral blood. The chain joins TRBV19 to TRBJ1-1; D uncertain. The clonotype comes from a man aged 45-65 years with COVID-19, enrolled during active disease. The CDR3 protein is CASRYSSVNTEAFF. For the CDR3, the DNA is TGTGCCAGTAGGTATAGCAGTGTGAACACTGAAGCTTTCTTT.